Included here is one TCR beta chain sequence, with context. There are many counts of this clonotype. Its antigen has not been determined. No much larger clone exists at a distance of one base, and base qualities are not known. This entry is derived from a study of T cells after yellow fever vaccination (dated by TCRdb to about 2019). A note on the overall study: The SMART-Seq v4 Ultra Low Input RNA kit was used to prepare libraries from fractions with low cell numbers. Bulk TCR alpha and beta repertoires were sequenced longitudinally to track T-cell clones before and after primary and booster YFV17D yellow fever vaccination. Two healthy male donors, one aged 18 to 30 and one aged 30 to 40 years, were included in the cohort. Blood samples were taken at several timepoints before and after primary and secondary immunization, and bulk PBMC replicates and cell subsets were isolated. The full study reports these points: Because abundant contaminating clonotypes from the bulk population could be contained in FACS-sorted repertoires, computational filtering was required. After the booster, most of the clones that had expanded following primary vaccination were detected again (almost 98% of CD4 and around 90% of CD8), which suggests that memory was broadly maintained. The secondary T-cell response was found to be weaker but faster than the primary response, with a peak reached on day 5 rather than on day 15. A small fraction of clonotypes appeared in both the CD4 and CD8 compartments, likely as a result of convergent recombination. The study included only two donors, which limits how far the findings can be generalized.

The treatment or condition label, read with the paper, signifies: live attenuated yellow fever vaccine strain. At each blood-draw timepoint, two biological replicates of bulk PBMCs were collected. PBMCs were isolated from peripheral blood using a standard Ficoll-Paque protocol. TriZol was used to extract RNA from bulk PBMCs, from CD4 and CD8 fractions, and from dextramer-positive and dextramer-negative fractions. TCR cDNA was synthesized by 5'RACE template switching, through which a universal primer site and unique molecular identifiers were introduced. cDNA synthesis was primed from both the TCR alpha and TCR beta constant segments. Two PCR steps were used to amplify libraries, with sample barcodes and sequencing adapters being added in the second step. Sequencing of the libraries was done on either Illumina HiSeq 2500 (2x100 bp) or NovaSeq (2x150 bp). In the paper's pipeline: Demultiplexing of reads and collapsing into UMI consensus sequences were performed with MIGEC, and V(D)J alignment was carried out with MiXCR. Vaccine-responding clonotypes were defined with edgeR using replicate PBMC samples, requiring FDR below 0.01 and a log2 fold change above 5 up to day 15. Each bulk clonotype was labeled CD4 or CD8 based on which sequenced repertoire, CD4 or CD8, contained the clonotype at higher abundance. TCRdb reprocessing: public reads trimmed at Q25 with fastp, clones called with MiXCR, in-frame beta chains kept. Rows with one shared CDR3 protein collapse into an entry with the most common genes and DNA. The V and J calls and clone size come from TCRdb's table, not from the authors' own analysis. Counted in this sample were about 630,000 distinct CDR3 sequences; 12% of them appeared once. The top ten constitute about 16% of the sample.

The trim is 5 bases for V and 5 bases for J, with a gap of 9 bases between the germline ends. As encoded in the germline V gene, CDR1 is KGHSH while CDR2 is LQKENI. The CDR3 has 12 amino acids, counting the end cysteine and phenylalanine. Only the CDR3 part of the read is kept: 36 bases, read in frame from the first base. The sequence derives from a man younger than 45 who received the YFV17D yellow fever vaccine. The V and J segments used are TRBV18 and TRBJ2-5; no D gene is confidently identified. Material: PBMCs, obtained on the day of the yellow fever booster vaccination. The CDR3 in this case is CASSAGRETQYF. Read as DNA, the sequence is TGTGCCAGCTCAGCTGGACGGGAGACCCAGTACTTC. The CDR3, completed at both ends by the reference TRBV18 and TRBJ2-5 genes, gives the full variable domain NAGVMQNPRHLVRRRGQEARLRCSPMKGHSHVYWYRQLPEEGLKFMVYLQKENIIDESGMPKERFSAEFPKEGPSILRIQQVVRGDSAAYFCASSAGRETQYFGPGTRLLVL.